The entry below gives a single T cell receptor (beta chain) sequence along with its context. The antigen remains undetermined. The assay was run at survey level. Up to 500,000 reads were sequenced per sample. Sequenced by immunoSEQ multiplex PCR; TCRdb stores in-frame clones only, minus some. Here the sample spans approximately 5,000 clones, around 89% being singletons. This entry is derived from a study of pediatric ulcerative colitis. Study-level results: Total lymphocyte DNA, not sorted subsets, was the template.

Germline trimming cut 3 bases from V and 9 bases from J; bases unmatched to any gene: 8. The germline V gene encodes CDR1 MRHNA and CDR2 SNTAGT. CDR3 length: 15 residues. The blood sample was taken during the colonoscopy visit. The TCR comes from a boy aged 5-17 years with mild ulcerative colitis. The sequenced material came from blood. The chain is built from TRBV6-4 and TRBJ2-1; 10 bases are shared with TRBD2. CDR3 residues: CASSEKAGGPLEQFF. CDR3 DNA sequence: TGTGCCAGCAGTGAAAAAGCGGGAGGGCCGCTTGAGCAGTTCTTC.